This T cell receptor beta chain was sequenced for a study of blood T cells in healthy people across ages. Losses at the gene ends were 4 bases for V and 2 bases for J; bases not matched to a gene: 6. In germline, CDR1 is SGHRS, CDR2 YFSETQ. The CDR3 sequence is 15 residues long. This clonotype was counted between two and nine times. Alongside a J-beta primer mix, a sample-barcoded 5' primer served in a second PCR lasting roughly 6 to 12 cycles. Each CDR3 protein gets one entry after TCRdb re-called the 5' RACE reads with MiXCR. The sample lists about 1.7 million distinct CDR3 sequences; 28% were seen once.

The clonotype was recovered from a woman aged 25 to 39 in good health. This rearrangement joins TRBV5-1 to TRBJ2-7; 10 bases are a match to TRBD2. The specimen was blood. The CDR3 here is CASSGGTSVPYEQYF. The CDR3 DNA follows: TGCGCCAGCAGCGGGGGGACTAGCGTTCCCTACGAGCAGTACTTC.